This TCR beta chain originates from a study of OX40 agonist ivuxolimab in advanced cancers. Turning to the study itself: Patients took ivuxolimab, an agonistic anti-OX40 (CD134) antibody. Three patients got partial responses; one had hepatocellular carcinoma and two had cutaneous melanoma. Findings of the study overall: By week 6 at 0.1 to 3.0 mg/kg, blood CD4+ and CD8+ T cells had expanded clonally.

Turning to this clone: Its matching antigen is unknown.

The V end lost 0 bases, the J end lost 4 bases, and 12 bases lay between the germline ends. The CDR3 is 15 amino acids. The germline V gene encodes CDR1 MGHRA and CDR2 YSYEKL. TCRdb's table, derived via immunoSEQ multiplex PCR, lists solely in-frame clones and lacks some. The sample carries about 46,000 clones, about 88% recorded once. Drawing of blood for sampling happened at baseline, at cycle 4 day 1, and at cycle 7 day 1. The source material was CD4+ or CD8+ T cells sorted from blood, sampled in a trial of the OX40 agonist ivuxolimab. The clonotype was recovered from an adult with an advanced solid tumor such as melanoma, head and neck, liver or kidney cancer. The chain uses TRBV4-1 and TRBJ1-2; D gene uncertain. The CDR3 bases are TGCGCCAGCAGCCAAGAATCCACATCCCTCTATGGCTACACCTTC. This gives the protein CASSQESTSLYGYTF.